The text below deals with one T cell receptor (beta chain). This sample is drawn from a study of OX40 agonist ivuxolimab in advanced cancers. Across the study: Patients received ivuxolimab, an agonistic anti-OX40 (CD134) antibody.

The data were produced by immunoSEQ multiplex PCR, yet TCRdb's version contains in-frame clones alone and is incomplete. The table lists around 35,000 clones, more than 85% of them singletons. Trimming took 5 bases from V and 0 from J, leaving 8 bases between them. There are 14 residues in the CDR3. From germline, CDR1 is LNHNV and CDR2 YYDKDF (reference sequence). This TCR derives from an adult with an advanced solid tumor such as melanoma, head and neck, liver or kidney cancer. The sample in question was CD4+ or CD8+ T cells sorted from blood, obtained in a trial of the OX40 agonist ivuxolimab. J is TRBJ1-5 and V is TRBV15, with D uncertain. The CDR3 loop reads CATSPLDSNQPQHF. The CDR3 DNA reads TGTGCCACCAGCCCTCTAGATAGCAATCAGCCCCAGCATTTT.